Reported below is one T cell receptor beta chain. This sample is drawn from a study of Ad26.COV2.S vaccination and SARS-CoV-2 variants. In the study overall: Sample donor was a member of the COV1001 Ad26.COV2.S trial arm.

The sample's treatment: around 19 received Ad26.COV2.S at low or high dose, single or two shots; several received placebo; per-sample allocation not given. Day 63 following the first vaccine or placebo injection was when the samples were taken. The V and J ends lost 2 bases and 0 bases respectively, with 10 bases between them. Per germline, CDR1 PRHDT and CDR2 FYEKMQ (reference sequence). This CDR3 is 15 amino acids long. Measured with immunoSEQ multiplex PCR; TCRdb has only the in-frame clones, and not every one. Of 350,000 to 450,000 clones listed, about four fifths are singletons. The V and J genes are TRBV13 and TRBJ1-1; D uncertain. This TCR was recovered from a person between 18 and 59 years old who received the Ad26.COV2.S COVID-19 vaccine or a placebo. The specimen comprised peripheral blood, sampled in a trial of Ad26.COV2.S vaccine versus placebo. CDR3 residues: CASSLSDGLNTEAFF. The CDR3, as DNA: TGTGCCAGCAGCTTATCGGACGGCTTGAACACTGAAGCTTTCTTT.